Listed here are 25 T cell receptor beta chains from one sample, sequenced in a study of CD8 T cells in Susac syndrome (dated by TCRdb to between 2018 and 2021). Libraries were made using the immunoSEQ multiplex PCR assay. RNA was extracted using the RNeasy kit, and about 0.45 to 1 microgram was reverse transcribed with random hexamers. TCRdb applied fastp at Q25 and MiXCR to the public reads, then kept only in-frame beta chains. One record per CDR3 amino acid sequence lists the most common genes and DNA. For this sample there are around 200,000 distinct CDR3 sequences; around 95% appear just once. Approximately 0.081% of the sample rests with the top ten. Sample: CD4+ T cells from PBMCs. The receptor source for this set is a human donor with multiple sclerosis.

The V and J genes are TRBV12-3 or TRBV12-4 and TRBJ1-5, with 7 nucleotides matching TRBD1. The CDR3 loop spans 14 amino acids. J gave up 1 base and V 4 bases, and 1 base lay outside the gene matches. The CDR3 spells CASSYRGSNQPQHF. The CDR3 coding sequence is TGTGCCAGCAGTTACAGGGGCAGCAATCAGCCCCAGCATTTT.

The chain has TRBV5-4 and TRBJ2-3; 12 bases align to TRBD2. This CDR3 has 15 amino acids. V gave up 2 bases and J gave up 6 bases; unmatched junction bases: 4. CDR1 is SGHNT and CDR2 is YYREEE in the germline V gene (reference sequence). The CDR3 DNA reads TGTGCCAGCAGCTTCAGCCTAGCGGGGGGGGATACGCAGTATTTT. Its protein is CASSFSLAGGDTQYF.

The chain links TRBV20-1 to TRBJ1-2; D is possibly TRBD1 (5 bases). With 0 bases removed from V and 5 bases from J, the gap between germline ends came to 13 bases. Germline assignment: CDR1 DFQATT and CDR2 SNEGSKA (reference sequence). The CDR3 is 14 amino acids. Here the CDR3 reads CSARDRQGRYGYTF. The CDR3 coding sequence is TGCAGTGCTAGAGATCGGCAGGGAAGGTATGGCTACACCTTC.

This chain uses TRBV7-9 with TRBJ1-4; D gene uncertain. V was trimmed by 5 bases and J by 3 bases, leaving 13 bases between them. Per the germline V gene, CDR1 is SEHNR and CDR2 is FQNEAQ (reference sequence). The CDR3 runs 15 residues. CDR3 nucleotides: TGTGCCAGCAGCCCCCAACTGGGAGCTAATGAAAAACTGTTTTTT. It is translated as CASSPQLGANEKLFF.

This chain links TRBV15 with TRBJ2-7; D is perhaps TRBD1 (5 bases). The CDR3 contains 13 residues. The germline CDR1 and CDR2 sequences are LNHNV and YYDKDF (reference sequence). Deletions cut 3 bases from V and 6 bases from J, with 12 bases between. DNA for the CDR3: TGTGCCACCAGCAGGCCTGGGGCGCCCGAGCAGTACGTC. This translates into CATSRPGAPEQYV.

The count of this clonotype is one. V gene TRBV4-2 combines with J gene TRBJ2-5, with D perhaps matching TRBD2 (6 bases). In germline, CDR1 is LGHNA, CDR2 YNFKEQ. There are 15 residues in the CDR3. V dropped 1 base and J dropped 5 bases, with 14 bases sitting between them. The CDR3 is CASSQVGGDGETQYF. The CDR3 bases are TGTGCCAGCAGCCAAGTCGGAGGGGATGGGGAGACCCAGTACTTC.

V is TRBV29-1 and J is TRBJ1-1; a possible D gene is TRBD1 (6 bases). Trimming cost V 7 bases and J 3 bases, with 21 bases left between them. Germline CDR1 is SQVTM and CDR2 is ANQGSEA. The CDR3 covers 15 residues. The CDR3 is CSAEGHSIYHTEAFF. CDR3 nucleotides: TGCAGCGCGGAGGGACATAGCATATACCACACTGAAGCTTTCTTT.

This chain connects TRBV29-1 to TRBJ1-6; D is unclear. Germline CDR1 and CDR2: SQVTM and ANQGSEA. Trimming shortened V by 8 bases and J by 11 bases, and 7 bases separated the two germline ends. The CDR3 is 9 amino acids. The chain's CDR3 is CSPQAPLHF. In DNA, the CDR3 is TGCAGCCCTCAGGCACCCCTCCACTTT.

The gene calls are TRBV6-5 and TRBJ2-1, with D perhaps TRBD1 (5 bases). CDR1 is MNHEY, CDR2 SVGAGI, per germline. This CDR3 is built from 18 residues. The V gene lost 2 bases and the J gene lost 0 bases, with 17 bases spanning the gap. The CDR3 is CASSYETPGLSSYNEQFF. CDR3 sequence (DNA): TGTGCCAGCAGTTACGAAACCCCAGGGCTATCCTCCTACAATGAGCAGTTCTTC.

A few counts support this clonotype. V gene TRBV29-1 combines with J gene TRBJ1-2; D remains ambiguous. This CDR3 region has 10 residues. V lost 7 bases and J lost 3, with 6 bases in between. In germline, CDR1 is SQVTM, CDR2 ANQGSEA. CDR3 sequence: CSAVDYGYTF. CDR3 DNA sequence: TGCAGCGCCGTTGACTATGGCTACACCTTC.

The J gene is TRBJ1-5, the V gene TRBV20-1; D unresolved. The CDR3 loop spans 13 amino acids. CDR1 and CDR2 (germline): DFQATT, SNEGSKA (reference sequence). The V end lost 4 bases, the J end lost 5 bases, and 12 bases lay between the germline ends. The CDR3 region has the DNA TGCAGTGCTACCGGGAGACGCGATCAGCCCCAGCATTTT. Amino acids: CSATGRRDQPQHF.

V is TRBV20-1 and J is TRBJ2-7; the D call may be TRBD1 or TRBD2 (5 bases each). This CDR3 region has 14 residues. Trimming took 1 base from V and 2 from J, leaving 12 bases between them. Germline assignment: CDR1 DFQATT and CDR2 SNEGSKA (reference sequence). CDR3 loop: CSARGVGTPYEQYV. The CDR3, as DNA: TGCAGTGCTAGAGGGGTAGGGACGCCCTACGAGCAGTACGTC.

The rearrangement joins TRBV30 to TRBJ2-2, with a tentative D call TRBD1 (5 bases). CDR3 size: 15 residues. Germline-derived CDR1 and CDR2 are GTSNPN and SVGIG (reference sequence). The V gene lost 5 bases and the J gene lost 4 bases, with 17 bases spanning the gap. As DNA, the CDR3 is TGTGCCTGGGGGGCCCTGGTAACCCTCACCGGGGAGCTGTTTTTT. As protein: CAWGALVTLTGELFF.

This chain connects TRBV20-1 to TRBJ2-1, with 14 positions matching TRBD2. The germline CDR1 and CDR2 sequences are DFQATT and SNEGSKA (reference sequence). V shed 6 bases, J shed 7 bases, and the junction held 5 bases outside the gene matches. The CDR3 extends over 14 amino acids. For the CDR3, the DNA is TGCAGTGCGCAGACTAGCGGGGGGGTTAATGAGCAGTTCTTC. This translates into CSAQTSGGVNEQFF.

The rearrangement joins TRBV9 to TRBJ2-1; tentatively, D is TRBD1 (5 bases). From germline, CDR1 is SGDLS and CDR2 YYNGEE. Trimming cost V 2 bases and J 5 bases, with 11 bases left between them. CDR3 length: 14 residues. DNA of the CDR3: TGTGCCAGCAGCGTTGACAGCCCGAACAATGAGCAGTTCTTC. It translates to CASSVDSPNNEQFF.

The CDR3 region has the DNA TGTGCCAGCAGCGTAGATCCCCAGGCCAATCAGCCCCAGCATTTT. Amino acids: CASSVDPQANQPQHF. The chain uses TRBV9 and TRBJ1-5; D is undetermined. Per germline, CDR1 SGDLS and CDR2 YYNGEE. The CDR3 extends over 15 amino acids. The germline V and J ends were trimmed by 0 bases and 3 bases, with 10 bases remaining between them.

This chain joins TRBV25-1 and TRBJ1-1, with 10 nucleotides matching TRBD1. V lost 7 bases and J lost 4; bases outside the gene matches: 3. Germline CDR1 MGHDK, CDR2 SYGVNS. The CDR3 consists of 13 residues. CDR3 sequence (DNA): TGTGCCAGCAAGGGACAGGGGACCACTGAAGCTTTCTTT. It is translated as CASKGQGTTEAFF.

The genes are TRBV28 and TRBJ1-2, with D tentatively TRBD1 (5 bases). This CDR3 contains 14 residues. The ends were cut back, 8 bases at V and 5 bases at J, with 18 bases in the middle. The germline gives CDR1 MDHEN, CDR2 SYDVKM. The CDR3 spells CASAPGVGNYGYTF. The CDR3 region has the DNA TGTGCCAGCGCGCCGGGGGTGGGGAATTATGGCTACACCTTC.

The chain uses TRBV20-1 and TRBJ1-6; the match to TRBD1 covers 7 bases. Germline V gives CDR1 DFQATT, CDR2 SNEGSKA (reference sequence). V shed 0 bases, J shed 7 bases, and the junction held 3 bases outside the gene matches. The CDR3 runs 14 residues. The CDR3 region has the DNA TGCAGTGCTAGAGATCAAGGGGGCAATTCACCCCTCCACTTT. Protein: CSARDQGGNSPLHF.

The rearrangement uses TRBV27 and TRBJ2-4; D is unclear. Looked up from germline, CDR1 is MNHEY and CDR2 is SMNVEV (reference sequence). This CDR3 region has 12 residues. V was cut by 6 bases and J by 5 bases, with 8 bases left in between. As DNA, the CDR3 is TGTGCCAGCAGAGGCAGCCAAAACATTCAGTACTTC. The encoded protein is CASRGSQNIQYF.

The chain carries TRBV5-4 and TRBJ2-5; D remains ambiguous. The CDR3 contains 12 residues. Deletions cut 4 bases from V and 5 bases from J, with 9 bases between. Per germline, CDR1 SGHNT and CDR2 YYREEE (reference sequence). In DNA form, the CDR3 reads TGTGCCAGCAGCCCGATCGCGGAGACCCAGTACTTC. This codes for CASSPIAETQYF.

The rearrangement uses TRBV12-3 or TRBV12-4 and TRBJ2-5; 9 nucleotides match TRBD1. V trimming: 1 base; J trimming: 5 bases; junction bases outside the gene matches: 8. This CDR3 spans 16 amino acids. The CDR3 reads CASSLGGQGGLETQYF. CDR3 nucleotide sequence: TGTGCCAGCAGTTTAGGGGGACAGGGCGGGTTGGAGACCCAGTACTTC.

The V gene is TRBV4-1, the J gene TRBJ1-2, with D perhaps matching TRBD1 (6 bases). V dropped 4 bases and J dropped 6 bases, with 24 bases sitting between them. The germline CDR1 and CDR2 sequences are MGHRA and YSYEKL. The CDR3 contains 17 residues. The CDR3 sequence is CASSRLGAGASTNGYTF. CDR3 nucleotide sequence: TGCGCCAGCAGCCGTTTGGGTGCGGGGGCCTCCACTAATGGCTACACCTTC.

The chain carries TRBV7-9 and TRBJ1-1; D not certain. Germline values: CDR1 SEHNR, CDR2 FQNEAQ (reference sequence). This CDR3 is 15 amino acids long. V was trimmed by 2 bases and J by 1 base, leaving 11 bases between them. The CDR3 DNA follows: TGTGCCAGCAGCTTACTCTCACGGACGAACACTGAAGCTTTCTTT. Translation gives CASSLLSRTNTEAFF. Drawing the rest from reference TRBV7-9 and TRBJ1-1, the complete variable domain is DTGVSQNPRHKITKRGQNVTFRCDPISEHNRLYWYRQTLGQGPEFLTYFQNEAQLEKSRLLSDRFSAERPKGSFSTLEIQRTEQGDSAMYLCASSLLSRTNTEAFFGQGTRLTVV.

J is TRBJ2-3 and V is TRBV20-1; D call uncertain. The CDR3 contains 12 residues. Trimming left V 7 bases short and J 0 bases short, with 8 bases between. CDR1 and CDR2 (germline): DFQATT, SNEGSKA (reference sequence). CDR3 loop: CSVDLSTDTQYF. The CDR3 region has the DNA TGCAGTGTCGATCTTAGCACAGATACGCAGTATTTT.